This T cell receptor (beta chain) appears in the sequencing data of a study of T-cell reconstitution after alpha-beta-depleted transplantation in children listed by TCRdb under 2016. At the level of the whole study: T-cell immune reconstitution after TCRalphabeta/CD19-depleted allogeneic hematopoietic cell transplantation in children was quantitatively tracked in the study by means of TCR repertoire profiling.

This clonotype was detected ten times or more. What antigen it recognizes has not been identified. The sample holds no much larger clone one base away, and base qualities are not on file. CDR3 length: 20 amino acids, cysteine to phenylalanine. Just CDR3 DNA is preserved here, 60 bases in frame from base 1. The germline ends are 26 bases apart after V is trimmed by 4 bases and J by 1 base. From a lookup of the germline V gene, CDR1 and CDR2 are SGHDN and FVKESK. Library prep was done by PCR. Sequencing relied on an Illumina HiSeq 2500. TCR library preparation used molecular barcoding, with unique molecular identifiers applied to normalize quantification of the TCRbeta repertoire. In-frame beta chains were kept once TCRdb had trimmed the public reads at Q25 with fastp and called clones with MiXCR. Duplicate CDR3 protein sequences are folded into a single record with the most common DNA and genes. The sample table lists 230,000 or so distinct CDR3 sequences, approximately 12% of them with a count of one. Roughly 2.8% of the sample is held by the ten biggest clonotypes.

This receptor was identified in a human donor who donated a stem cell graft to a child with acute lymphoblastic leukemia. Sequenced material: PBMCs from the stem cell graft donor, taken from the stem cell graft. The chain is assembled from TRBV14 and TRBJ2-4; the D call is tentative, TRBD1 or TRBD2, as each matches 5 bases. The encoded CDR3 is CASSPPWQGEPDPAKNIQYF. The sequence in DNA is TGTGCCAGCAGCCCGCCCTGGCAAGGGGAGCCCGATCCTGCCAAAAACATTCAGTACTTC.